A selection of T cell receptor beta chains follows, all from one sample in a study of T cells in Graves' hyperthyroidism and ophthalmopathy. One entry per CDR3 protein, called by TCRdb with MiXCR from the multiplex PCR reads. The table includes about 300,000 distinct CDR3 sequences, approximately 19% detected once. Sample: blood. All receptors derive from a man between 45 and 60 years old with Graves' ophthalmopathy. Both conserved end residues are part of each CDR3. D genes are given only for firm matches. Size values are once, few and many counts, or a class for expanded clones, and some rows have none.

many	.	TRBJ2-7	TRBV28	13	CASSIGSSYEQYF	TGTGCCAGCAGTATTGGCAGTTCCTACGAGCAGTACTTC
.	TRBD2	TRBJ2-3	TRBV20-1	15	CCWGRGGLSTDTQYF	TGTTGTTGGGGACGGGGGGGGCTATCGACAGATACGCAGTATTTT
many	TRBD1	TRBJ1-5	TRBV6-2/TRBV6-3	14	CASRRTGQNQPQHF	TGTGCCAGCAGAAGGACAGGACAAAATCAGCCCCAGCATTTT
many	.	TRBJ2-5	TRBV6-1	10	CASSEETQYF	TGTGCCAGCAGTGAAGAGACCCAGTACTTC
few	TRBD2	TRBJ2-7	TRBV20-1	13	CSAPLASSYEQYF	TGCAGTGCCCCACTAGCGTCATCCTACGAGCAGTACTTC
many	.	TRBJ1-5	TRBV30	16	CAWSAGEIRSNQPQHF	TGTGCCTGGAGCGCAGGGGAGATTCGAAGCAATCAGCCCCAGCATTTT
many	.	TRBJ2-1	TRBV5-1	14	CASSSRVDHNEQFF	TGCGCCAGCAGCTCCAGGGTAGATCACAATGAGCAGTTCTTC
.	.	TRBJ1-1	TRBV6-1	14	CASSVGGQNTEAFF	TGTGCCAGCAGTGTTGGGGGCCAGAACACTGAAGCTTTCTTT
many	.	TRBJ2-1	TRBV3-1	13	CASSQRGIDEQFF	TGTGCCAGCAGCCAACGAGGGATCGATGAGCAGTTCTTC
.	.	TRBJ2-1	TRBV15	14	CATSRDLEGNEQFF	TGTGCCACCAGCAGGGACTTGGAGGGCAATGAGCAGTTCTTC
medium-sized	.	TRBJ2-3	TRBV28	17	CASSPEEGQIMGDTQYF	TGTGCCAGCAGTCCGGAGGAGGGCCAGATCATGGGAGATACGCAGTATTTT
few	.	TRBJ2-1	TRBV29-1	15	CSVEDRGRLNNEQFF	TGCAGCGTTGAAGATCGGGGCAGATTAAACAATGAGCAGTTCTTC
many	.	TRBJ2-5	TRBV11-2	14	CASSSGARGETQYF	TGTGCCAGCAGCTCCGGGGCCCGGGGGGAGACCCAGTACTTC
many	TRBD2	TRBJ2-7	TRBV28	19	CASTKMGISGRPHTYEQYF	TGTGCCAGCACCAAAATGGGAATTAGCGGGAGGCCCCACACCTACGAGCAGTACTTC
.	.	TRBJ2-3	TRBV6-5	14	CASSSGWGTDTQYF	TGTGCCAGCAGTTCGGGGTGGGGGACAGATACGCAGTATTTT
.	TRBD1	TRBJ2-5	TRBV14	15	CASSQLTGLQETQYF	TGTGCCAGCAGCCAACTGACAGGGCTACAAGAGACCCAGTACTTC
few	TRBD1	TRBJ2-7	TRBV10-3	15	CAISAGQGGVYEQYF	TGTGCCATCAGTGCTGGACAGGGTGGGGTCTACGAGCAGTACTTC
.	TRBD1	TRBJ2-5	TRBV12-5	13	CASGFQGAGTQYF	TGTGCTAGTGGTTTCCAGGGGGCTGGGACCCAGTACTTC
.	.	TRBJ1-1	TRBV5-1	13	CASREGANTEAFF	TGCGCCAGCAGGGAAGGAGCGAACACTGAAGCTTTCTTT
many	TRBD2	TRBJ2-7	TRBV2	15	CASSVRGTSGYEQYF	TGTGCCAGCAGTGTTAGGGGGACTAGCGGATACGAGCAGTACTTC
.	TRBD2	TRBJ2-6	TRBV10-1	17	CASGGEGVVSGANVLTF	TGCGCCAGCGGGGGGGAAGGGGTGGTCTCTGGGGCCAACGTCCTGACTTTC
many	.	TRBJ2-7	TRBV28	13	CASRLTGLGEQYF	TGTGCCAGCAGGTTGACTGGGCTGGGCGAGCAGTACTTC
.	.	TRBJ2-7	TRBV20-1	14	CSALHIGGLAEQYF	TGCAGTGCCCTCCATATCGGGGGTCTTGCCGAGCAGTACTTC
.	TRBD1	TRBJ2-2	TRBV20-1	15	CSAPTGGSNTGELFF	TGCAGTGCCCCGACAGGGGGATCGAACACCGGGGAGCTGTTTTTT
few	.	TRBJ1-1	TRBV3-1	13	CASSRSDASEAFF	TGTGCCAGCAGCAGGTCCGACGCGAGTGAAGCTTTCTTT
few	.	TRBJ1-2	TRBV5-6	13	CASSSQLPGGYTF	TGTGCCAGCAGCTCCCAATTGCCTGGAGGCTACACCTTC
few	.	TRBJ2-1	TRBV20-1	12	CSARVVYNEQFF	TGCAGTGCTAGAGTTGTCTACAATGAGCAGTTCTTC
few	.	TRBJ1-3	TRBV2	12	CASTRIRDTIYF	TGTGCCAGCACCAGGATAAGGGACACCATATATTTT
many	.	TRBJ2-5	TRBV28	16	CASSFPGALEGKTQYF	TGTGCCAGCAGTTTTCCCGGGGCGCTAGAAGGGAAGACCCAGTACTTC
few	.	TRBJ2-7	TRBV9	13	CASSVEVETEQYF	TGTGCCAGCAGCGTAGAGGTAGAGACAGAGCAGTACTTC
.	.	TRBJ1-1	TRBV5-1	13	CASSLALWAEAFF	TGCGCCAGCAGCTTGGCCCTTTGGGCTGAAGCTTTCTTT
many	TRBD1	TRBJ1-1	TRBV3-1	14	CASSPTLQGAEAFF	TGTGCCAGCAGCCCTACCCTACAGGGGGCTGAAGCTTTCTTT
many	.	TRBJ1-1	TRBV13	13	CASSWDGNTEAFF	TGTGCCAGCAGCTGGGACGGAAACACTGAAGCTTTCTTT
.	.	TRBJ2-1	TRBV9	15	CASSVGGWDYNEQFF	TGTGCCAGCAGCGTGGGGGGCTGGGACTACAATGAGCAGTTCTTC
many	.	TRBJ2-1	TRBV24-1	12	CAASSGNNEQFF	TGTGCCGCCTCCTCCGGGAACAATGAGCAGTTCTTC
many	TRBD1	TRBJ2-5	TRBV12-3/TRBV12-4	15	CASSRNRGPQETQYF	TGTGCCAGCAGCCGAAACAGGGGCCCTCAAGAGACCCAGTACTTC
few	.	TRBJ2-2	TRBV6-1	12	CASNDYTGELFF	TGTGCCAGCAATGACTACACCGGGGAGCTGTTTTTT
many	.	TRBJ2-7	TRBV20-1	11	CSALPHYEQYF	TGCAGTGCCCTCCCCCACTACGAGCAGTACTTC
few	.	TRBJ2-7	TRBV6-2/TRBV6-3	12	CASRGDIYEQYF	TGTGCCAGCAGGGGGGACATCTACGAGCAGTACTTC
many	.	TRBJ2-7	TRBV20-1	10	CSAGAYEQYF	TGCAGTGCTGGGGCCTACGAGCAGTACTTC